This entry lists 11 T cell receptor beta chains sequenced from one sample in a study of read filtering for tumor transcriptome and immune sequencing. This library used about 360 ng RNA and molecular barcoded adaptors spanning alpha/delta and beta/gamma chains. TCRdb fed the reads into MiXCR, producing one record per CDR3 protein. The table includes about 24,000 distinct CDR3 sequences, around a fifth detected once. The sample comprised a population of CD138-negative cells sorted from bone marrow. The receptors shown here come from a donor at least 40 years old with multiple myeloma.

The CDR3 nucleotides read TGTGCCAGCAGCTTTGGGACAGGATCCTACGAGCAGTACTTC. It encodes CASSFGTGSYEQYF. V is TRBV5-6 and J is TRBJ2-7; 8 bases agree with TRBD1. This CDR3 is built from 14 residues. Germline loops: CDR1 SGHDT, CDR2 YYEEEE. V shed 2 bases, J shed 1 base, and the junction held 2 bases outside the gene matches.

The chain is built from TRBV24-1 and TRBJ2-1; no clear D. The CDR3 spans 15 residues. With 3 bases removed from V and 3 bases from J, the gap between germline ends came to 11 bases. Germline assignment: CDR1 KGHDR and CDR2 SFDVKD. CDR3 region: CATSDPLESYNEQFF. Here the CDR3 DNA reads TGTGCCACCAGTGATCCGCTGGAGAGCTACAATGAGCAGTTCTTC.

In this sample, this clonotype turned up many times. The genes are TRBV5-1 and TRBJ1-5; D possibly corresponds to TRBD1 (5 bases). This CDR3 contains 15 residues. Trimming cost V 0 bases and J 7 bases, with 14 bases left between them. Germline V gene data show CDR1 as SGHRS and CDR2 as YFSETQ. DNA for the CDR3: TGCGCCAGCAGCTTGGGTCCAGGGAAAGAGCAGCCCCAGCATTTT. Translating gives CASSLGPGKEQPQHF. Supplemented by reference TRBV5-1 and TRBJ1-5, the full variable domain reads KAGVTQTPRYLIKTRGQQVTLSCSPISGHRSVSWYQQTPGQGLQFLFEYFSETQRNKGNFPGRFSGRQFSNSRSEMNVSTLELGDSALYLCASSLGPGKEQPQHFGDGTRLSIL.

This clonotype qualifies as medium-sized. V usage is TRBV29-1 and J usage is TRBJ1-1; no reliable D call. Trimming took 4 bases from V and 0 from J, leaving 3 bases between them. The CDR3 has 11 amino acids. The germline gives CDR1 SQVTM, CDR2 ANQGSEA. Here the CDR3 reads CSVALNTEAFF. The DNA of the CDR3 is TGCAGCGTTGCTCTGAACACTGAAGCTTTCTTT.

This clonotype was found many times. This sequence joins TRBV10-3 and TRBJ2-2; D not certain. CDR1 and CDR2 (germline): ENHRY, SYGVKD. Trimming stripped 6 bases from V and 4 bases from J, with 18 bases between. This CDR3 spans 16 amino acids. This CDR3 is CAISGILTSTTGELFF. Here the CDR3 DNA reads TGTGCCATCAGCGGAATTTTGACTTCTACCACCGGGGAGCTGTTTTTT.

By sample fraction, this clonotype is medium-sized. The CDR3 DNA sequence: TGTGCCAGCAGCCAAGAAACAGGGGTTACTGAAGCTTTCTTT. Translating gives CASSQETGVTEAFF. This chain uses TRBV4-2 with TRBJ1-1, with 7 bases identical to TRBD1. CDR3 size: 14 residues. Germline lookup yields CDR1 LGHNA and CDR2 YNFKEQ. The V segment lost 0 bases and the J segment 5 bases; nucleotides outside the gene matches: 3.

Many counts were recorded for this clonotype. V is TRBV6-2 or TRBV6-3 and J is TRBJ2-6, with unresolved D. Trimming removed 2 bases from V and 0 bases from J, with 5 bases in between. Germline CDR1 reads MNHEY; CDR2 reads SVGEGT. The CDR3 totals 15 residues. Written as DNA, the CDR3 is TGTGCCAGCAGTTACGCTCTCTCTGGGGCCAACGTCCTGACTTTC. Protein sequence: CASSYALSGANVLTF.

Regarding this clonotype: A much larger clone sits a single nucleotide away, making a read error possible. The chain is built from TRBV6-5 and TRBJ2-3; the match to TRBD2 covers 12 bases. J was trimmed by 6 bases and V by 6 bases; bases with no gene match: 19. Germline V lookup: CDR1 MNHEY, CDR2 SVGAGI. CDR3 length equals 19 residues. The CDR3, as DNA: TGTGCCAGCAGGAGCCGGGACAGGTGGCGACTAGCGGGAGCCGATACGCAGTATTTT. This translates into CASRSRDRWRLAGADTQYF.

The genes are TRBV20-1 and TRBJ2-1; no clear D gene. CDR1 is DFQATT and CDR2 is SNEGSKA in the germline V gene (reference sequence). V gave up 1 base and J gave up 11 bases, with 15 bases separating them. The length of the CDR3 is 13 residues. CDR3 in DNA: TGCAGTGCTAGAGGGGTAGCTAAATTTCAGCAGTTCTTC. Its protein product is CSARGVAKFQQFF.

The sample holds many counts of this clonotype. The chain has TRBV28 and TRBJ1-5; weak D call: TRBD1 (5 bases). Germline lookup yields CDR1 MDHEN and CDR2 SYDVKM. The CDR3 covers 15 residues. V dropped 1 base and J dropped 2 bases, with 9 bases sitting between them. CDR3 sequence (DNA): TGTGCCAGCAGTTTATCGGGAGGGGGCAATCAGCCCCAGCATTTT. This encodes CASSLSGGGNQPQHF.

Of note for this clonotype: A far bigger clonotype differs at one base, so this is likely a read error. The rearrangement links TRBV20-1 to TRBJ1-6; the match to TRBD2 covers 9 bases. Near its end, the DNA agrees better with TRBJ2-7, so the J call may be wrong. The CDR3 is 14 residues long. CDR1 and CDR2 from the germline V gene are DFQATT and SNEGSKA (reference sequence). CDR3 loop: CSARAASGVYGQYF. The CDR3 coding sequence is TGCAGTGCTAGAGCGGCTAGCGGGGTCTACGGGCAGTACTTC.